The 22 T cell receptor beta chains below come from one sample, sequenced in a study of regulatory T cells in long-lasting Graves disease. Construction of TCR beta libraries relied on iRepertoire HTBI primers and on Arm-PCR targeting CDR3 regions. Each CDR3 protein is one row after TCRdb ran MiXCR on the multiplex PCR reads. The sample has hundreds of thousands of distinct CDR3 sequences, 15% to 20% seen once. Regarding time point: newly diagnosed GD, antithyroid drugs for less than 3 months. The TCR library was made from RNA that had been extracted from PBMCs in TRIzol. This sample also appeared in a second study, on T cells in Graves' hyperthyroidism and ophthalmopathy.

The sequences come from peripheral blood mononuclear cells (PBMCs), collected at new diagnosis, from a patient treated with antithyroid drugs. All receptors derive from a middle-aged woman with Graves disease.

The chain is built from TRBV6-2 or TRBV6-3 and TRBJ1-3; a possible D gene is TRBD1 (6 bases). CDR1 and CDR2 (germline): MNHEY, SVGEGT. The CDR3 extends over 16 amino acids. V lost 0 bases, J lost 4 bases, and 13 bases lay in between. Here the CDR3 reads CASSYSGWGPGNTIYF. In DNA form, the CDR3 reads TGTGCCAGCAGTTACTCGGGTTGGGGGCCGGGAAACACCATATATTTT.

Concerning this clonotype itself: This may stem from a read error, because a much larger clone lies one nucleotide away. The chain combines TRBV6-1 with TRBJ2-7; 9 positions agree with TRBD2. The junction had 9 bases not matched to a gene; V was cut back by 11 bases and J by 4 bases. The CDR3 runs to 13 residues. Germline loops: CDR1 MNHNS, CDR2 SASEGT. In nucleotides, the CDR3 is TGTGCCGGCAACCCTAGCGGGACTTACGAGCAGTACTTC. This sequence encodes CAGNPSGTYEQYF.

This clonotype appeared many times. The rearrangement uses TRBV11-2 and TRBJ2-7; D gene ambiguous. Between the trimmed V and J ends, which lost 4 bases and 4 bases, there was a span of 14 bases. Germline CDR1 is SGHAT and CDR2 is FQNNGV. The CDR3 totals 14 residues. The CDR3 sequence: CASSSTRHGYEQYF. The CDR3 nucleotides are TGTGCCAGCAGCTCTACGCGACACGGGTACGAGCAGTACTTC.

This chain joins TRBV12-5 and TRBJ2-7, with a weak D call TRBD2 (5 bases). Germline loops: CDR1 LGHNT, CDR2 FRNRAP. V lost 0 bases, J lost 9 bases, and 15 bases lay in between. The CDR3 length is 14 residues. This chain's CDR3 is CASGLVRSGRRQYF. CDR3 sequence (DNA): TGTGCTAGTGGTTTGGTAAGGTCGGGGAGAAGGCAGTACTTC.

The chain uses TRBV19 and TRBJ1-5; weak D call: TRBD1 (5 bases). Germline values: CDR1 LNHDA, CDR2 SQIVND (reference sequence). The CDR3 sequence is 14 residues long. The V end was cut by 5 bases, the J end by 7 bases, with 15 bases between. This CDR3 is CASSPRPGGQPQHF. The CDR3 nucleotides read TGTGCCAGTAGTCCTCGGCCGGGGGGGCAGCCCCAGCATTTT. Supplemented by reference TRBV19 and TRBJ1-5, the full variable domain reads DGGITQSPKYLFRKEGQNVTLSCEQNLNHDAMYWYRQDPGQGLRLIYYSQIVNDFQKGDIAEGYSVSREKKESFPLTVTSAQKNPTAFYLCASSPRPGGQPQHFGDGTRLSIL.

This clonotype appeared many times. An end of the junction differs from the germline gene, which may be a read error. The chain has TRBV5-1 and TRBJ2-1; weak D call: TRBD2 (5 bases). There are 14 residues in the CDR3. CDR1 SGHRS and CDR2 YFSETQ come from the germline V gene. The DNA for the CDR3 is TGTGCCAGCAGCTTGCCTCCACTAGTCCATGAGCAGTTCTTC. Translated: CASSLPPLVHEQFF.

In its sample, this clonotype was seen a few times. V gene TRBV6-1 combines with J gene TRBJ1-2, with a weak D call TRBD1 (5 bases). The germline V gene encodes CDR1 MNHNS and CDR2 SASEGT. Trimming pared 6 bases from V and 0 bases from J, leaving 20 bases between. The CDR3 sequence is 17 residues long. The CDR3 sequence: CASSSNGALPANYGYTF. The CDR3 DNA follows: TGTGCCAGCAGCTCTAACGGGGCCCTCCCAGCTAACTATGGCTACACCTTC.

This sequence joins TRBV19 and TRBJ1-2, with 8 nucleotides matching TRBD1. The CDR3 is made up of 13 amino acids. Germline V gene lookup returns CDR1 LNHDA and CDR2 SQIVND (reference sequence). The junction had 3 bases not matched to a gene; V was cut back by 5 bases and J by 4 bases. The CDR3, as DNA: TGTGCCAGTAGTGCCAGGGGGCCCTATGGCTACACCTTC. It specifies CASSARGPYGYTF.

This clonotype was recorded many times. This chain links TRBV12-3 or TRBV12-4 with TRBJ2-3; the D gene is possibly TRBD1 (5 bases). This CDR3 has 16 residues. V lost 7 bases and J lost 3, with 20 bases in between. CDR3 region: CASTPDRNLWTDTQYF. As DNA, the CDR3 is TGTGCCAGCACCCCCGACAGAAACCTGTGGACAGATACGCAGTATTTT.

The sample holds many counts of this clonotype. This chain connects TRBV6-2 or TRBV6-3 to TRBJ2-7; 9 bases agree with TRBD2. The CDR3 sequence is 15 residues long. Losses at the gene ends were 5 bases for V and 2 bases for J; bases not matched to a gene: 7. Per the germline V gene, CDR1 is MNHEY and CDR2 is SVGEGT. The CDR3 here is CASSDSSGKAYEQYF. DNA for the CDR3: TGTGCCAGCAGTGATTCTAGCGGGAAAGCCTACGAGCAGTACTTC.

This clonotype was recorded at least ten times. The chain couples TRBV13 to TRBJ2-3; D not resolved. Per the germline V gene, CDR1 is PRHDT and CDR2 is FYEKMQ (reference sequence). The germline V and J ends were trimmed by 6 bases and 3 bases, with 10 bases remaining between them. This CDR3 is 13 amino acids long. The CDR3 loop reads CASRADSTDTQYF. The CDR3 DNA sequence: TGTGCCAGCAGGGCTGACTCAACAGATACGCAGTATTTT.

In its sample, this clonotype was seen a few times. The chain links TRBV5-1 to TRBJ1-4; D perhaps matches TRBD1 (6 bases). Germline V gene lookup returns CDR1 SGHRS and CDR2 YFSETQ. V lost 0 bases and J 7 bases, leaving 13 bases between the germline ends. CDR3 length: 15 amino acids. For the CDR3, the DNA is TGCGCCAGCAGCTTGGCCCCTGGGACACGTGAAAAACTGTTTTTT. Translating gives CASSLAPGTREKLFF. The entire variable domain, with the rest obtained from reference TRBV5-1 and TRBJ1-4, is as follows: KAGVTQTPRYLIKTRGQQVTLSCSPISGHRSVSWYQQTPGQGLQFLFEYFSETQRNKGNFPGRFSGRQFSNSRSEMNVSTLELGDSALYLCASSLAPGTREKLFFGSGTQLSVL.

Many counts were recorded for this clonotype. The V gene is TRBV27, the J gene TRBJ1-5; D is possibly TRBD1 (5 bases). This CDR3 region has 18 residues. Trimming took 5 bases from V and 0 from J, leaving 20 bases between them. The germline V gene has CDR1 MNHEY and CDR2 SMNVEV (reference sequence). The CDR3 sequence is CASSPHRGRETSNQPQHF. The CDR3 coding sequence is TGTGCCAGCAGTCCCCACCGGGGCAGGGAAACTAGCAATCAGCCCCAGCATTTT.

This chain connects TRBV27 to TRBJ2-1; 7 nucleotides agree with TRBD2. Trimming took 6 bases from V and 10 from J; bases not matched to a gene: 6. CDR3 size: 12 residues. Per germline, CDR1 MNHEY and CDR2 SMNVEV (reference sequence). CDR3 region: CASSSGGWEQFF. The CDR3 DNA reads TGTGCCAGCAGCTCGGGGGGATGGGAGCAGTTCTTC.

This clonotype has ten or more counts. The chain combines TRBV18 with TRBJ2-3; D is undetermined. The J call may be faulty, since TRBJ1-1 better matches the DNA end. Germline assignment: CDR1 KGHSH and CDR2 LQKENI. The CDR3 loop spans 13 amino acids. In DNA, the CDR3 is TGTGCCAGCTCACAAAAGGAACAAGTTGAAGCTTTCTTT. It encodes CASSQKEQVEAFF.

The genes are TRBV5-1 and TRBJ2-7, with D perhaps TRBD2 (5 bases). Trimming pared 0 bases from V and 7 bases from J, leaving 14 bases between. Germline V gene lookup returns CDR1 SGHRS and CDR2 YFSETQ. This CDR3 is built from 14 residues. DNA of the CDR3: TGCGCCAGCAGCTTGGAGCACGGGCCGGGGGAGCAGTACTTC. As protein: CASSLEHGPGEQYF.

This clonotype was observed a handful of times. The chain carries TRBV10-3 and TRBJ1-2, with D tentatively TRBD1 (6 bases). Trimming took 6 bases from V and 3 from J, leaving 14 bases between them. CDR1 is ENHRY and CDR2 is SYGVKD in the germline V gene. The CDR3 is 14 residues long. The CDR3 nucleotides read TGTGCCATCAGCCAGGGAGCAGGGGACTATGGCTACACCTTC. This gives the protein CAISQGAGDYGYTF.

This rearrangement joins TRBV19 to TRBJ1-1; D gene ambiguous. The germline CDR1 and CDR2 sequences are LNHDA and SQIVND (reference sequence). V lost 6 bases, J lost 0 bases, and 11 bases lay in between. CDR3 length equals 14 residues. CDR3 sequence (DNA): TGTGCCAGTAGCTCCCGCCAGATGAACACTGAAGCTTTCTTT. As protein: CASSSRQMNTEAFF.

The rearrangement links TRBV7-2 to TRBJ2-2; TRBD2 matches at 9 bases. The CDR3 contains 15 residues. CDR1 is SGHTA and CDR2 is FQGNSA in the germline V gene. Unmatched junction bases numbered 10, after V lost 5 bases and J lost 9 bases. The CDR3 DNA sequence: TGTGCCAGCAGCGCCCGAGGGCGGGGGGGCCGGGAGCTGTTTTTT. This sequence encodes CASSARGRGGRELFF.

This clonotype was observed a handful of times. The CDR3: CASSSRDRGLGNTIYF. For the CDR3, the DNA is TGTGCCAGCAGTTCCCGGGACAGGGGGCTTGGAAACACCATATATTTT. The gene calls are TRBV6-2 or TRBV6-3 and TRBJ1-3; 12 bases agree with TRBD1. The V and J ends lost 4 bases and 3 bases, in that order; junction bases with no gene match: 4. CDR3 length: 16 residues. From germline, CDR1 is MNHEY and CDR2 SVGEGT.

Many counts were recorded for this clonotype. The junction departs from the called germline gene at one end, perhaps through a read error. This chain links TRBV5-1 with TRBJ2-7; TRBD2 matches 7 bases. Germline V lookup: CDR1 SGHRS, CDR2 YFSETQ. The CDR3 covers 13 residues. The CDR3, as DNA: TGTGCCAGCAGCCCTGACTTGCGGGGGGAGCAGTACTTC. Its translation is CASSPDLRGEQYF.

V gene TRBV14 combines with J gene TRBJ2-5; TRBD1 agrees at 7 bases. The germline CDR1 and CDR2 sequences are SGHDN and FVKESK. This CDR3 spans 16 amino acids. Trimming removed 0 bases from V and 5 bases from J; junction bases left unmatched: 9. The CDR3 DNA reads as TGTGCCAGCAGCCAAGAAAGGAACAGGGGCGGGGAGACCCAGTACTTC. It translates to CASSQERNRGGETQYF.